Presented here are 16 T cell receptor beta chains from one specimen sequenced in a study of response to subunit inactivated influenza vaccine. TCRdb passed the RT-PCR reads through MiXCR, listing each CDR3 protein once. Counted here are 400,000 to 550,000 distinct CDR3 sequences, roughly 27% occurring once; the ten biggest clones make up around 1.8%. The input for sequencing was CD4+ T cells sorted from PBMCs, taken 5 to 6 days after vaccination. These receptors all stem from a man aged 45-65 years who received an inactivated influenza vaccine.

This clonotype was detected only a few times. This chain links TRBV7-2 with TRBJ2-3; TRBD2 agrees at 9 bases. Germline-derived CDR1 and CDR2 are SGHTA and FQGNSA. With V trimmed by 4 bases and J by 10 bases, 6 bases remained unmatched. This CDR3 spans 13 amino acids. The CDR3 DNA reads TGTGCCAGCAGCTCCCCCACTAGCGGGCCGCAGTATTTT. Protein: CASSSPTSGPQYF.

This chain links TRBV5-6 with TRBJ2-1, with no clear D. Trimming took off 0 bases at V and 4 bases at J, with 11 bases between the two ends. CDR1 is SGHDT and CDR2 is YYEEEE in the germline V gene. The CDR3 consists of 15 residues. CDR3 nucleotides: TGTGCCAGCAGCTTGGGTCTCGGCATATACAATGAGCAGTTCTTC. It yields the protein CASSLGLGIYNEQFF. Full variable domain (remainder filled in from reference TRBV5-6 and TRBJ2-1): DAGVTQSPTHLIKTRGQQVTLRCSPKSGHDTVSWYQQALGQGPQFIFQYYEEEERQRGNFPDRFSGHQFPNYSSELNVNALLLGDSALYLCASSLGLGIYNEQFFGPGTRLTVL.

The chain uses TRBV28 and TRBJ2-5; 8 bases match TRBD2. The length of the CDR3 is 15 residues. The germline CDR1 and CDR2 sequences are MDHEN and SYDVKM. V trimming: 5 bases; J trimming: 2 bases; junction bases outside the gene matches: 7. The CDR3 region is CASSPPLAGQETQYF. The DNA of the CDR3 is TGTGCCAGCAGTCCCCCCTTAGCGGGACAAGAGACCCAGTACTTC.

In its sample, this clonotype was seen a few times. CDR3 sequence: CASSVARDYSEQFF. The DNA for the CDR3 is TGTGCCAGCAGCGTAGCCCGAGATTATAGTGAGCAGTTCTTC. This chain connects TRBV9 to TRBJ2-1; no reliable D call. This CDR3 has 14 amino acids. CDR1 and CDR2 (germline): SGDLS, YYNGEE. With 0 bases removed from V and 9 bases from J, the gap between germline ends came to 13 bases.

CDR3 protein: CAISETGVDTEAFF. The CDR3 nucleotides read TGTGCCATCAGTGAAACAGGGGTTGACACTGAAGCTTTCTTT. V and J are TRBV10-3 and TRBJ1-1; 7 nucleotides match TRBD1. V lost 3 bases, J lost 3 bases, and 4 bases stayed unmatched. This CDR3 has 14 amino acids. Germline CDR1 is ENHRY and CDR2 is SYGVKD.

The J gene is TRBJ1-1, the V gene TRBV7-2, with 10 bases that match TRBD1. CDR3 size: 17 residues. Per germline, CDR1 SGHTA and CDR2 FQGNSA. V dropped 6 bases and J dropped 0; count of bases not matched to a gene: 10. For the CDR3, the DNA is TGTGCCAGCAGGCCATTGGGGACAGGGGTCCTGAACACTGAAGCTTTCTTT. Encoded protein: CASRPLGTGVLNTEAFF.

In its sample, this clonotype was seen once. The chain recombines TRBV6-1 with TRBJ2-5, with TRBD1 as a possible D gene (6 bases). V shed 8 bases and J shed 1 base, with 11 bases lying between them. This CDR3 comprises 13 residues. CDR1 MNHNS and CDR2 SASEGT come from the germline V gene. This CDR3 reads CASGRTVQETQYF. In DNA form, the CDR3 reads TGTGCCAGCGGACGGACAGTCCAAGAGACCCAGTACTTC.

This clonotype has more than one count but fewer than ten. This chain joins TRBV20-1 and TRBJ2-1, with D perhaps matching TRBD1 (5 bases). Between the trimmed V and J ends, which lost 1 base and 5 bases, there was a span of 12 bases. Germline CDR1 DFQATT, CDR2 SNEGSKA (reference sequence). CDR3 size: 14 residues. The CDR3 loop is CSARVWQGNNEQFF. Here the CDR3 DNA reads TGCAGTGCTAGAGTTTGGCAGGGCAACAATGAGCAGTTCTTC.

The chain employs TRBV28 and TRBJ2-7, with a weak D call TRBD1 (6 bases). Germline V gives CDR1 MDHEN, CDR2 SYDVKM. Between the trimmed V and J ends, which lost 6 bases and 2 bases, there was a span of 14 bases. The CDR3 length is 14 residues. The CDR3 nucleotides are TGTGCCAGCAGCTTACCGGGACAAACCTACGAGCAGTACTTC. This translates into CASSLPGQTYEQYF.

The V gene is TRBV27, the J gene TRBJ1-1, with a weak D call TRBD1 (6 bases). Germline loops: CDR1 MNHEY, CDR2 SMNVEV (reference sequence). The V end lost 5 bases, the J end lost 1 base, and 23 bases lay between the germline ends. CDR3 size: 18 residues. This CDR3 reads CASSPDTRQAAGNTEAFF. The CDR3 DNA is TGTGCCAGCAGTCCCGACACCCGACAGGCAGCGGGGAACACTGAAGCTTTCTTT.

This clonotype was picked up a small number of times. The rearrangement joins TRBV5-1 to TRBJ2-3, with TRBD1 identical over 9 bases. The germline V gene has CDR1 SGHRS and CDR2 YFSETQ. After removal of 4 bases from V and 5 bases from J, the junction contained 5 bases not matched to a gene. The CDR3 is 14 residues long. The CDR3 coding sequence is TGCGCCAGCAGCAAGGGACAGGGAAGAGATACGCAGTATTTT. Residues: CASSKGQGRDTQYF.

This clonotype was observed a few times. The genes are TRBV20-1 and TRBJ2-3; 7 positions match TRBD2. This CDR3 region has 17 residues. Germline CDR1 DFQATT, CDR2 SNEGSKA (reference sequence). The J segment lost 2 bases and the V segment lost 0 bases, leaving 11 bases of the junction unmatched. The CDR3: CSAREEGLSPDTDTQYF. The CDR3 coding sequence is TGCAGTGCTAGAGAAGAGGGACTATCCCCCGACACAGATACGCAGTATTTT.

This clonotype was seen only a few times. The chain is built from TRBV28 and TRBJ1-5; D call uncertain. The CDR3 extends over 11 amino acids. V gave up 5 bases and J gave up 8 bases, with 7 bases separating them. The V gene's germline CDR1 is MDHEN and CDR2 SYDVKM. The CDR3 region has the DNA TGTGCCAGCAGTCGAAGGGAGCCCCAGCATTTT. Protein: CASSRREPQHF.

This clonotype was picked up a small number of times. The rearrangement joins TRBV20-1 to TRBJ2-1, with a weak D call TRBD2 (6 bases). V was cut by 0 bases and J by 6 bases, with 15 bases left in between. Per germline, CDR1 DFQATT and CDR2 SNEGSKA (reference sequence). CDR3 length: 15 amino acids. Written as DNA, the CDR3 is TGCAGTGCTAGAGATCGGAGGGGCTCCCCCAATGAGCAGTTCTTC. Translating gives CSARDRRGSPNEQFF.

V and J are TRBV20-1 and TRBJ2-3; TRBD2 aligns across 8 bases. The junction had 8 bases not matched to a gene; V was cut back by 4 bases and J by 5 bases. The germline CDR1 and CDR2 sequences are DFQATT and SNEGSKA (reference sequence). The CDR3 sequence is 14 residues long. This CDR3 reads CSAIIGGEVDTQYF. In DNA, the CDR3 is TGCAGTGCTATTATCGGGGGGGAGGTAGATACGCAGTATTTT.

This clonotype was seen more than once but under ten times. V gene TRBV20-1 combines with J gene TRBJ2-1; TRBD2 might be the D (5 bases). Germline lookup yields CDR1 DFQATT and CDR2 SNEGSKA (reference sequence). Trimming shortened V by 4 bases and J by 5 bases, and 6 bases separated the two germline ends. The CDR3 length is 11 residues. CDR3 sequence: CSAKEDNEQFF. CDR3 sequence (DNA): TGCAGTGCTAAGGAGGACAATGAGCAGTTCTTC.